This is a list of T cell receptor beta chains from one sample in a study of T cell responses to AZD1222 COVID-19 vaccine. Generated by immunoSEQ multiplex PCR, the TCRdb table keeps only in-frame clones and is missing some. This sample carries more than 20,000 clones, around 90% of them seen once, and the ten largest clones take 34%. This specimen consisted of peripheral blood, obtained 28 days after the second AZD1222 dose. The receptors were gathered from an adult who received the AZD1222 COVID-19 vaccine. Both conserved end residues are part of each CDR3. Each record gives: D gene, clone size, V gene, J gene, CDR3 DNA, CDR3 protein. A D gene is named only where the DNA matches it firmly. The size of a clone is reported for some rows only, either as once, few or many, or as a class for expanded clones.

d_call: TRBD2
clone_size: .
v_call: TRBV10-1
j_call: TRBJ2-1
cdr3_nt: TGCGCCAGCAGCCCCCCCGGGACTAGCGGTTACAATGAGCAGTTCTTC
cdr3_aa: CASSPPGTSGYNEQFF

d_call: .
clone_size: .
v_call: TRBV6-5
j_call: TRBJ1-6
cdr3_nt: TGTGCCAGCAGTTACCTGGGGGAGGGTAATTCACCCCTCCACTTT
cdr3_aa: CASSYLGEGNSPLHF

d_call: TRBD2
clone_size: .
v_call: TRBV28
j_call: TRBJ2-7
cdr3_nt: TGTGCCAGCAGTACCTCCGGGACTAGCTCCTACGAGCAGTACTTC
cdr3_aa: CASSTSGTSSYEQYF

d_call: TRBD1
clone_size: once
v_call: TRBV6-2/TRBV6-3
j_call: TRBJ2-2
cdr3_nt: TGTGCCAGCAGTTACGGTACAGGGGGAGTCCCCGGGGAGCTGTTTTTT
cdr3_aa: CASSYGTGGVPGELFF

d_call: .
clone_size: .
v_call: TRBV7-2
j_call: TRBJ1-2
cdr3_nt: TGTGCCAGCAGCTTAGTACAGGGTAGGCGCTACACCTTC
cdr3_aa: CASSLVQGRRYTF

d_call: TRBD2
clone_size: .
v_call: TRBV28
j_call: TRBJ2-1
cdr3_nt: TGTGCCATAGCGGGAGGAGGCAATGAGCAGTTCTTC
cdr3_aa: CAIAGGGNEQFF

d_call: TRBD2
clone_size: .
v_call: TRBV13
j_call: TRBJ2-1
cdr3_nt: TGTGCCTGCAGCGGCGCCGCGTTGCGGGAGGGCGTCGATGAGCAGTTCTTC
cdr3_aa: CACSGAALREGVDEQFF

d_call: TRBD1
clone_size: once
v_call: TRBV7-9
j_call: TRBJ2-7
cdr3_nt: TGTGCCAGCAGCGCATATGCCGGGACAGGGAAAGGCTACGAGCAGTACTTC
cdr3_aa: CASSAYAGTGKGYEQYF

d_call: .
clone_size: .
v_call: TRBV28
j_call: TRBJ2-1
cdr3_nt: TGTGCCAGCAGTTTGGTTTCGTTCTACAATGAGCAGTTCTTC
cdr3_aa: CASSLVSFYNEQFF

d_call: TRBD1
clone_size: few
v_call: TRBV7-8
j_call: TRBJ2-5
cdr3_nt: TGTGCCAGCAGCACGGACAGGGAAGGGACCCAGTACTTC
cdr3_aa: CASSTDREGTQYF

d_call: TRBD2
clone_size: .
v_call: TRBV30
j_call: TRBJ2-7
cdr3_nt: TGTGCCTGGAGTGTTTCGGGAGGGTCCTACGAGCAGTACTTC
cdr3_aa: CAWSVSGGSYEQYF

d_call: TRBD2
clone_size: .
v_call: TRBV7-2
j_call: TRBJ2-7
cdr3_nt: TGTGCCAGCAGCTTGGCGGGAGCCCCTCGCGAGCAGTACTTC
cdr3_aa: CASSLAGAPREQYF

d_call: .
clone_size: .
v_call: TRBV18
j_call: TRBJ2-7
cdr3_nt: TGTGCCAGCTCAGCAGGGGTCTTAGCGGAGAGCTCCTACGAGCAGTACTTC
cdr3_aa: CASSAGVLAESSYEQYF

d_call: .
clone_size: .
v_call: TRBV5-1
j_call: TRBJ1-1
cdr3_nt: TGCGCCAGCAGCTTGGCCGGGAATCTGAACACTGAAGCTTTCTTT
cdr3_aa: CASSLAGNLNTEAFF

d_call: .
clone_size: .
v_call: TRBV18
j_call: TRBJ1-1
cdr3_nt: TGTGCCAGCTCACCACTCGGAGGGGACACTGAAGCTTTCTTT
cdr3_aa: CASSPLGGDTEAFF

d_call: TRBD1
clone_size: .
v_call: TRBV2
j_call: TRBJ2-7
cdr3_nt: TGTGCCAGCAGTGAAGCCCAGGGACAGCGTTCCTACGAGCAGTACTTC
cdr3_aa: CASSEAQGQRSYEQYF

d_call: .
clone_size: once
v_call: TRBV5-1
j_call: TRBJ2-5
cdr3_nt: TGCGCCAGCAGCGACTTTGGGCTCCGGGAGACCCAGTACTTC
cdr3_aa: CASSDFGLRETQYF

d_call: .
clone_size: .
v_call: TRBV7-2
j_call: TRBJ2-2
cdr3_nt: TGTGCCAGCAGCTTAGCCTTACCAACGCAGGGTAACGGGGAGCTGTTTTTT
cdr3_aa: CASSLALPTQGNGELFF

d_call: TRBD2
clone_size: .
v_call: TRBV30
j_call: TRBJ2-7
cdr3_nt: TGTGCCTCACTCTGGGGAGGGGCCCACGAGCAGTACTTC
cdr3_aa: CASLWGGAHEQYF

d_call: TRBD2
clone_size: .
v_call: TRBV7-9
j_call: TRBJ2-1
cdr3_nt: TGTGCCAGCAGCACGGGGACTAGCGGGGTTAATGAGCAGTTCTTC
cdr3_aa: CASSTGTSGVNEQFF

d_call: TRBD1
clone_size: .
v_call: TRBV2
j_call: TRBJ1-6
cdr3_nt: TGTGCCAGCGGGGACAGCCCCCATTCACCCCTCCACTTT
cdr3_aa: CASGDSPHSPLHF

d_call: .
clone_size: .
v_call: TRBV5-6
j_call: TRBJ1-4
cdr3_nt: TGTGCCAGCAGCTTCCTTGGAACAGCAACTAATGAAAAACTGTTTTTT
cdr3_aa: CASSFLGTATNEKLFF

d_call: .
clone_size: .
v_call: TRBV30
j_call: TRBJ1-5
cdr3_nt: TGTGCCTGGAGTGACAGTTTCAGCCAGCCCCAGCATTTT
cdr3_aa: CAWSDSFSQPQHF

d_call: TRBD2
clone_size: .
v_call: TRBV24-1
j_call: TRBJ2-5
cdr3_nt: TGTGCCACCAGTGATCCAACCCGTAAGGGACTAGCGGGAGGTGTGGGGGAGACCCAGTACTTC
cdr3_aa: CATSDPTRKGLAGGVGETQYF

d_call: .
clone_size: .
v_call: TRBV2
j_call: TRBJ1-4
cdr3_nt: TGTGCCAGCAGCTCCGCAGGGACGCCTAATGAAAAACTGTTTTTT
cdr3_aa: CASSSAGTPNEKLFF

d_call: .
clone_size: .
v_call: TRBV6-5
j_call: TRBJ1-2
cdr3_nt: TGTGCCAGCAGAGTGGTCCTTCTCTATGGCTACACCTTC
cdr3_aa: CASRVVLLYGYTF

d_call: .
clone_size: .
v_call: TRBV12-5
j_call: TRBJ1-2
cdr3_nt: TGTGCTAGTGCCCGGGTCGCAGGGAGTCTATATGGCTACACCTTC
cdr3_aa: CASARVAGSLYGYTF

d_call: .
clone_size: once
v_call: TRBV23-1
j_call: TRBJ2-5
cdr3_nt: TGCGCCAGCAGGGAAGGGGAGACCCAGTACTTC
cdr3_aa: CASREGETQYF

d_call: .
clone_size: .
v_call: TRBV5-1
j_call: TRBJ2-1
cdr3_nt: TGCGCCAGCAGCTTGCTTACTCCCTCCTACAATGAGCAGTTCTTC
cdr3_aa: CASSLLTPSYNEQFF

d_call: TRBD2
clone_size: once
v_call: TRBV28
j_call: TRBJ2-1
cdr3_nt: TGTGCCAGCAGTTTATTGGCTAGCGGGACCAATGAGCAGTTCTTC
cdr3_aa: CASSLLASGTNEQFF

d_call: .
clone_size: .
v_call: TRBV5-4
j_call: TRBJ2-3
cdr3_nt: TGTGCCAGCAGCTCCATGAACAGGGCCTTGGGCACAGATACGCAGTATTTT
cdr3_aa: CASSSMNRALGTDTQYF

d_call: .
clone_size: .
v_call: TRBV6-5
j_call: TRBJ1-1
cdr3_nt: TGTGCCAGCAGCCGACTTAAGACTGAAGCTTTCTTT
cdr3_aa: CASSRLKTEAFF

d_call: TRBD1
clone_size: .
v_call: TRBV10-3
j_call: TRBJ1-6
cdr3_nt: TGTGCCATCAACCCTACGGGACAGGTTAATTCACCCCTCCACTTT
cdr3_aa: CAINPTGQVNSPLHF